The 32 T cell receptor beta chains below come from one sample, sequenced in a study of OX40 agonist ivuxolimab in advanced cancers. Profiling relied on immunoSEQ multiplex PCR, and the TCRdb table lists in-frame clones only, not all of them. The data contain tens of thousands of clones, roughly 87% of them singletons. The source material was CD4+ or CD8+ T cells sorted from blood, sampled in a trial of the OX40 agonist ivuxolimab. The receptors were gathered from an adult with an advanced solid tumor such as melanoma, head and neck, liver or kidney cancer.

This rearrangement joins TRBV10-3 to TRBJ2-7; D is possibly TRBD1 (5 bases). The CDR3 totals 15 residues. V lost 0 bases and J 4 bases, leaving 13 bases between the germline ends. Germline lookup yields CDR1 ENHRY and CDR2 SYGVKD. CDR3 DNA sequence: TGTGCCATCAGTGAGTCAGCAGGGTTGGGTTACGAGCAGTACTTC. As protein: CAISESAGLGYEQYF.

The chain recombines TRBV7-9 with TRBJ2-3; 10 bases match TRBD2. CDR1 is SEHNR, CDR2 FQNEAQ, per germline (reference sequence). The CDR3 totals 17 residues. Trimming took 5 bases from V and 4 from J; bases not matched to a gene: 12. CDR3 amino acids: CASSPRIAGGVPDTQYF. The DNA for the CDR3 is TGTGCCAGCAGCCCCAGGATAGCGGGAGGTGTCCCAGATACGCAGTATTTT. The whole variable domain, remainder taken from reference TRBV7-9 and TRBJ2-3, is DTGVSQNPRHKITKRGQNVTFRCDPISEHNRLYWYRQTLGQGPEFLTYFQNEAQLEKSRLLSDRFSAERPKGSFSTLEIQRTEQGDSAMYLCASSPRIAGGVPDTQYFGPGTRLTVL.

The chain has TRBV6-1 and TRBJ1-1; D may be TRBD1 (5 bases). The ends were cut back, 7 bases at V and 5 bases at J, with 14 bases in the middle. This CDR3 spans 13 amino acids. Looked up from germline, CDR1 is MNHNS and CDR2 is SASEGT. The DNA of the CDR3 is TGTGCCAGCACCGAGGCGGGGGGTACTGAAGCTTTCTTT. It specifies CASTEAGGTEAFF.

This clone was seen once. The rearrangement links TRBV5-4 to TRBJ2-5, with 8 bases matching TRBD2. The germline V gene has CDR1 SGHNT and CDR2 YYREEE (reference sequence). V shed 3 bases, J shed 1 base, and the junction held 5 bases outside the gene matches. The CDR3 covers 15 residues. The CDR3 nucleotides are TGTGCCAGCAGCTCCCGGGAGGGACTCCAAGAGACCCAGTACTTC. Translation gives CASSSREGLQETQYF.

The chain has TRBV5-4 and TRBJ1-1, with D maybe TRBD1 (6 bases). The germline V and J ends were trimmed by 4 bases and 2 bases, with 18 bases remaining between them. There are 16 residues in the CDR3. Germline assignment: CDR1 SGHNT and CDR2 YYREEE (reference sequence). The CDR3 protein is CASSPSWAGANTEAFF. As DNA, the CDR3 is TGTGCCAGCAGCCCCAGTTGGGCAGGGGCCAACACTGAAGCTTTCTTT.

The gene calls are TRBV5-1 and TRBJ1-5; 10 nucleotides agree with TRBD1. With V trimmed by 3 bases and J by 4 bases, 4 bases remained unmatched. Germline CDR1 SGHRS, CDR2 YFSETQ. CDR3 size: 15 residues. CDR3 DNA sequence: TGCGCCAGCAGCTACGGGACAGGGGATAATCAGCCCCAGCATTTT. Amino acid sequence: CASSYGTGDNQPQHF.

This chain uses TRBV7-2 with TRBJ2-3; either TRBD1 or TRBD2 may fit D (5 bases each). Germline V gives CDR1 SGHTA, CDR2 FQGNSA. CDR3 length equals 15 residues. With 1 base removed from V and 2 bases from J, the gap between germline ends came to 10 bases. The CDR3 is CASSLVGTATDTQYF. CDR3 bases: TGTGCCAGCAGCTTAGTCGGGACGGCCACAGATACGCAGTATTTT. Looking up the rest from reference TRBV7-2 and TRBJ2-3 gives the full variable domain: GAGVSQSPSNKVTEKGKDVELRCDPISGHTALYWYRQSLGQGLEFLIYFQGNSAPDKSGLPSDRFSAERTGGSVSTLTIQRTQQEDSAVYLCASSLVGTATDTQYFGPGTRLTVL.

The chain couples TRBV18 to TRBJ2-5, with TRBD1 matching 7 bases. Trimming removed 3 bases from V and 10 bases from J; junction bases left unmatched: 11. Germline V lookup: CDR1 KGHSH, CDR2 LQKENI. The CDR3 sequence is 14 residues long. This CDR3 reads CASSPGQSQMGQYF. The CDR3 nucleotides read TGTGCCAGCTCACCGGGACAGAGCCAAATGGGCCAGTACTTC.

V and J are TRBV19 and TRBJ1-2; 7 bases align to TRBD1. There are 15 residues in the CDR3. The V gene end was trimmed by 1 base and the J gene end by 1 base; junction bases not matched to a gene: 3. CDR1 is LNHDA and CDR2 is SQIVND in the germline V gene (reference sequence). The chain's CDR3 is CASSIARGVNYGYTF. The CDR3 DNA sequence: TGTGCCAGTAGTATAGCCAGGGGGGTTAACTATGGCTACACCTTC.

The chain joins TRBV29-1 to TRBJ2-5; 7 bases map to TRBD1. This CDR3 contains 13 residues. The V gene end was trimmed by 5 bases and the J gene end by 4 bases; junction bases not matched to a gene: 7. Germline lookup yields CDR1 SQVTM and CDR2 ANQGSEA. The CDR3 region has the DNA TGCAGCGTTTGCGAGGGGGCAGGAGAGACCCAGTACTTC. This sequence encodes CSVCEGAGETQYF.

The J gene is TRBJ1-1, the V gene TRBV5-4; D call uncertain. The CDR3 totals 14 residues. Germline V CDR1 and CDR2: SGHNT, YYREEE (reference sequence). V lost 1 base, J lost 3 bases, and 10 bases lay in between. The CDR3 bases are TGTGCCAGCAGCTTGACCGACTCGGACACTGAAGCTTTCTTT. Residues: CASSLTDSDTEAFF.

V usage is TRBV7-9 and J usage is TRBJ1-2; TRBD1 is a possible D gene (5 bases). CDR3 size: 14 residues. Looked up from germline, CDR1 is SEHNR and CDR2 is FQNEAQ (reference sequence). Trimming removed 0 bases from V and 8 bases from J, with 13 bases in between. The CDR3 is CASSLAGREGGYTF. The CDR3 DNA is TGTGCCAGCAGCTTAGCGGGCAGGGAAGGAGGCTACACCTTC.

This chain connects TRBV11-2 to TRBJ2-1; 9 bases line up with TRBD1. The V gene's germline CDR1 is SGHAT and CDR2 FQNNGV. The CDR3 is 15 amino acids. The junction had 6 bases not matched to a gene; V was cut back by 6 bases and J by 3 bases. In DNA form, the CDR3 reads TGTGCCAGCAGTTACCGGGACAGGGTCTACAATGAGCAGTTCTTC. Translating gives CASSYRDRVYNEQFF.

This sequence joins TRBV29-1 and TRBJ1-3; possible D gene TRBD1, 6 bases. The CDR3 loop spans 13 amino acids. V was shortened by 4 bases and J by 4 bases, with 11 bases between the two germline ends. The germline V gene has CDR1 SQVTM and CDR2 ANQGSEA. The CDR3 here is CSVGAGVGNTIYF. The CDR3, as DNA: TGCAGCGTTGGGGCAGGGGTAGGAAACACCATATATTTT.

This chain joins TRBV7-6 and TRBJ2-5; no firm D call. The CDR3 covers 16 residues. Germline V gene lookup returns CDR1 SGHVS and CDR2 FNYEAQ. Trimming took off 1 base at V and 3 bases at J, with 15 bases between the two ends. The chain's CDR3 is CASSLVVATLKETQYF. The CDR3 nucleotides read TGTGCCAGCAGCTTAGTGGTTGCCACTTTAAAAGAGACCCAGTACTTC.

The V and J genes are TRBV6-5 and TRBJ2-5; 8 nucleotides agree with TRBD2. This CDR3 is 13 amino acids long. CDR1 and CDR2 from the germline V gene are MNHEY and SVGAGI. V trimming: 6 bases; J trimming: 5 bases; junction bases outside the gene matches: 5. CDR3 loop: CASSPGRVETQYF. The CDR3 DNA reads TGTGCCAGCAGCCCCGGGAGGGTTGAGACCCAGTACTTC.

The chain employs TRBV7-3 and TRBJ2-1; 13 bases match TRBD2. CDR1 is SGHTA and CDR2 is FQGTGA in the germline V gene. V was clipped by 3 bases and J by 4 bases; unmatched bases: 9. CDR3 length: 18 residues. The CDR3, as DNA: TGTGCCAGCAGCTTTAGACCCCGGACTAGCGGGAGATACAATGAGCAGTTCTTC. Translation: CASSFRPRTSGRYNEQFF.

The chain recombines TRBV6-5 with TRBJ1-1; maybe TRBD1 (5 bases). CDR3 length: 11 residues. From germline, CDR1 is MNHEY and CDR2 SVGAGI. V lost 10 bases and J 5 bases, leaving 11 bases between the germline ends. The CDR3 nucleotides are TGTGCCACCACGGGGGGGACTGAAGCTTTCTTT. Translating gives CATTGGTEAFF.

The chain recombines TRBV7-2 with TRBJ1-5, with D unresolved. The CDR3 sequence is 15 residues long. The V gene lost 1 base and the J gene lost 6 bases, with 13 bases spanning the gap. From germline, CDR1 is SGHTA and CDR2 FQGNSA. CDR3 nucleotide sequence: TGTGCCAGCAGCTTAGGTAGGGCCTCTGGTCAGCCCCAGCATTTT. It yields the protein CASSLGRASGQPQHF.

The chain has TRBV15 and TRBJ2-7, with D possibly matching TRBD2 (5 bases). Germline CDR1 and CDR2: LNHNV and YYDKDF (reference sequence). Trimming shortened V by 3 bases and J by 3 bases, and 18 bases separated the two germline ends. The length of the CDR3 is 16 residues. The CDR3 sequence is CATSSGYQGGYYEQYF. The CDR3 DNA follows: TGTGCCACCAGCAGTGGCTACCAAGGAGGTTACTACGAGCAGTACTTC. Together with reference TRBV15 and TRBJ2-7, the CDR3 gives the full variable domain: DAMVIQNPRYQVTQFGKPVTLSCSQTLNHNVMYWYQQKSSQAPKLLFHYYDKDFNNEADTPDNFQSRRPNTSFCFLDIRSPGLGDTAMYLCATSSGYQGGYYEQYFGPGTRLTVT.

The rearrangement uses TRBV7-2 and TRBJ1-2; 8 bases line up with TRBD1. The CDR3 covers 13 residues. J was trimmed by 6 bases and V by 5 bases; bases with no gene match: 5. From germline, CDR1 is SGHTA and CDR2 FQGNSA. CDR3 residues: CASSPQGGNGYTF. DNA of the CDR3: TGTGCCAGCAGCCCACAGGGGGGAAATGGCTACACCTTC.

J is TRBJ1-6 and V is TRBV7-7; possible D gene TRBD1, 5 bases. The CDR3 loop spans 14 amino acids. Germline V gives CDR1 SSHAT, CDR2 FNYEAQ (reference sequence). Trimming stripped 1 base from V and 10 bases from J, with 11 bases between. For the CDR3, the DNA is TGTGCCAGCAGCTTAGGACAGCCGGGCTCACCCCTCCACTTT. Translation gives CASSLGQPGSPLHF.

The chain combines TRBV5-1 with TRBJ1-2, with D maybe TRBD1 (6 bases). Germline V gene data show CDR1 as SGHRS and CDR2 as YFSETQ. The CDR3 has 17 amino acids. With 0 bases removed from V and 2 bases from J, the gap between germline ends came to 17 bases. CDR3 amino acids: CASSLEPAGAGNYGYTF. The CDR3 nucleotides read TGCGCCAGCAGCTTGGAACCGGCAGGGGCTGGGAACTATGGCTACACCTTC.

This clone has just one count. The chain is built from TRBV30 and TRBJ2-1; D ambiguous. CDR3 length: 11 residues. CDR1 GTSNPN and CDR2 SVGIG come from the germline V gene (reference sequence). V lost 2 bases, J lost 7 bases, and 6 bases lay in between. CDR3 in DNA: TGTGCCTGGAGTTGGGTAAATGAGCAGTTCTTC. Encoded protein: CAWSWVNEQFF.

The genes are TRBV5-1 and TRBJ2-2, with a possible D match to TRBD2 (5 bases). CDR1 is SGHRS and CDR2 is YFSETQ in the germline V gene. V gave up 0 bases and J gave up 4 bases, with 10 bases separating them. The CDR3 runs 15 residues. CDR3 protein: CASSLGGSGTGELFF. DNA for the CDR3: TGCGCCAGCAGCTTGGGAGGGAGTGGCACCGGGGAGCTGTTTTTT.

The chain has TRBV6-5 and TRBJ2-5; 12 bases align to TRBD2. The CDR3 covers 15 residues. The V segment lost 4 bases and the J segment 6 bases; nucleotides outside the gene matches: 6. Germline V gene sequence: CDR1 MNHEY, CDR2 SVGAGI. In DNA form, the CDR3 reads TGTGCCAGCAGTTTTCGGACTAGCGGGAAGAAGACCCAGTACTTC. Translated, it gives CASSFRTSGKKTQYF.

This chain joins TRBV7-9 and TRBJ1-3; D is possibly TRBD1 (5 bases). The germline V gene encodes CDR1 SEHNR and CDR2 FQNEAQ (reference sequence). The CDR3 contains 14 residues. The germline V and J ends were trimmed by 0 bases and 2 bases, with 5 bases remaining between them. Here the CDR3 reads CASSLAGAGNTIYF. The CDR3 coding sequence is TGTGCCAGCAGCTTAGCAGGGGCTGGAAACACCATATATTTT.

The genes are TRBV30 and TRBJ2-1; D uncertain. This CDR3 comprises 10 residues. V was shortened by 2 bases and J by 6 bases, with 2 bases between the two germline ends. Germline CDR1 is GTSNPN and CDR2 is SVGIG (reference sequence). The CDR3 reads CAWSINEQFF. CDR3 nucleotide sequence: TGTGCCTGGAGTATCAATGAGCAGTTCTTC.

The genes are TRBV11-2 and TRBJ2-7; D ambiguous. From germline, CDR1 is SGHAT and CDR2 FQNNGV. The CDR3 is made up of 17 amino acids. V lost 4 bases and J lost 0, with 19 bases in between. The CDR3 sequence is CASSYFARPTTSYEQYF. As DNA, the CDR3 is TGTGCCAGCAGCTATTTCGCCAGGCCCACCACCTCCTACGAGCAGTACTTC.

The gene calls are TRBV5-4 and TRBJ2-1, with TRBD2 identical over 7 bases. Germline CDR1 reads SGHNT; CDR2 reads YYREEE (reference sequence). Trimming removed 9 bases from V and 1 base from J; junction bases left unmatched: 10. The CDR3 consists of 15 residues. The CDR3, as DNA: TGTGCCACCCGACCCCCTAGCGGTTCCTACAATGAGCAGTTCTTC. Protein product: CATRPPSGSYNEQFF.

For the CDR3, the DNA is TGTGCCACCAGCAGGGACAGGGGGGAGACCCAGTACTTC. Its protein is CATSRDRGETQYF. The chain combines TRBV15 with TRBJ2-5; 10 bases are a match to TRBD1. Germline V gives CDR1 LNHNV, CDR2 YYDKDF (reference sequence). V gave up 3 bases and J gave up 5 bases; unmatched junction bases: 0. The CDR3 has 13 amino acids.

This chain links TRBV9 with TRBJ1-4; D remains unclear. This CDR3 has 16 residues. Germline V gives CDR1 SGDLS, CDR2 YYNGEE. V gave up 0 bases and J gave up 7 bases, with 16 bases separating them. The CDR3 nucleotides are TGTGCCAGCAGCGTAGGGGTGGGGTCGGTGAGTGAAAAACTGTTTTTT. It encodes CASSVGVGSVSEKLFF.